The 9 T cell receptor beta chains in this list originate from one sample, sequenced in a study of regulatory T cells in long-lasting Graves disease (dated by TCRdb to the early 2020s). In light of the paper, this sample's time point label describes: newly diagnosed GD, antithyroid drugs for less than 3 months. For both TCR sequencing and RNA sequencing, RNA was extracted from PBMCs in TRIzol. The library was prepared using multiplex PCR. TCRdb shows the sequencer as Illumina HiSeq 4000. TCR beta libraries were built with iRepertoire HTBI primers and Arm-PCR amplification of CDR3 regions. TCRdb reran the public reads through fastp at Q25 and MiXCR, keeping productive beta chains. Records with the same CDR3 protein are collapsed into one entry carrying the most frequent genes and DNA. This sample holds a few hundred thousand distinct CDR3 sequences; approximately 15% were observed only once. The leading ten clones occupy roughly 27% of the sample.

This sample also appeared in a second study, on T cells in Graves' hyperthyroidism and ophthalmopathy.

The material sequenced was peripheral blood mononuclear cells (PBMCs), taken at new diagnosis, from a patient treated with antithyroid drugs. These receptors originate from a man aged 40-49 years with Graves disease. Donor details come from another sample of the same person, matched by shared clones.

The CDR3 sequence is CASSSGQGLFYEQYF. The CDR3 DNA sequence: TGTGCCAGCAGCTCGGGACAGGGGCTTTTCTACGAGCAGTACTTC. The chain has TRBV7-9 and TRBJ2-7; 10 nucleotides line up with TRBD1. The V and J ends lost 4 bases and 3 bases, in that order; junction bases with no gene match: 6. CDR1 is SEHNR and CDR2 is FQNEAQ in the germline V gene (reference sequence). This CDR3 has 15 amino acids.

This clonotype was counted at least ten times. The V call is TRBV15, the J call TRBJ2-7, with 7 nucleotides matching TRBD1. Germline V lookup: CDR1 LNHNV, CDR2 YYDKDF (reference sequence). The length of the CDR3 is 16 residues. V was clipped by 1 base and J by 0 bases; unmatched bases: 6. CDR3 nucleotides: TGTGCCACCAGCAGAGTTTCGGCAGGGGGCTCCTACGAGCAGTACTTC. Protein product: CATSRVSAGGSYEQYF.

This clonotype was seen repeatedly, ten times or more. J is TRBJ1-2 and V is TRBV30; D possibly corresponds to TRBD1 (5 bases). The CDR3 has 13 amino acids. Germline values: CDR1 GTSNPN, CDR2 SVGIG (reference sequence). With 4 bases removed from V and 6 bases from J, the gap between germline ends came to 15 bases. In nucleotides, the CDR3 is TGTGCCTGGACCTTCCGGGGGTTAGATGGCTACACCTTC. Its protein is CAWTFRGLDGYTF.

This clonotype came up many times. This chain links TRBV27 with TRBJ1-3; no firm D call. The V gene lost 0 bases and the J gene lost 0 bases, with 3 bases spanning the gap. From germline, CDR1 is MNHEY and CDR2 SMNVEV (reference sequence). The CDR3 spans 14 residues. The CDR3: CASSLSHSGNTIYF. The CDR3 DNA reads as TGTGCCAGCAGTTTATCCCACTCTGGAAACACCATATATTTT.

This clonotype was counted only a few times. The chain is built from TRBV20-1 and TRBJ2-1, with 8 bases that match TRBD2. CDR1 DFQATT and CDR2 SNEGSKA come from the germline V gene (reference sequence). V lost 4 bases to trimming and J lost 3 bases; unmatched junction nucleotides: 11. CDR3 size: 16 residues. The DNA of the CDR3 is TGCAGTGCTACCTCTTCCTACCTAGCGGGCTACAATGAGCAGTTCTTC. Protein product: CSATSSYLAGYNEQFF.

With respect to this clonotype: A far larger clone differs by one base, so this is likely a read error. The genes are TRBV11-2 and TRBJ2-1; D unresolved. The CDR3 totals 14 residues. Trimming removed 0 bases from V and 10 bases from J, with 13 bases in between. The V gene's germline CDR1 is SGHAT and CDR2 FQNNGV. For the CDR3, the DNA is TGTGCCAGCAGCTTAGATAAGGGTTCCTACGAGCAGTTCTTC. Translation gives CASSLDKGSYEQFF.

Many counts were recorded for this clonotype. The CDR3 region is CASSRTSQETQYF. In DNA, the CDR3 is TGTGCCAGCAGCCGGACTAGCCAAGAGACCCAGTACTTC. The chain couples TRBV7-2 to TRBJ2-5, with 7 bases aligning to TRBD2. This CDR3 has 13 residues. V shed 5 bases, J shed 1 base, and the junction held 1 base outside the gene matches. Germline V lookup: CDR1 SGHTA, CDR2 FQGNSA.

The J gene is TRBJ1-2, the V gene TRBV5-6; weak D call: TRBD1 (5 bases). Per the germline V gene, CDR1 is SGHDT and CDR2 is YYEEEE. Trimming pared 6 bases from V and 4 bases from J, leaving 13 bases between. The CDR3 runs to 13 residues. The DNA of the CDR3 is TGTGCCAGCAAAACAGGTTATTCCTATGGCTACACCTTC. It encodes CASKTGYSYGYTF.

This clonotype was counted many times. V gene TRBV6-1 combines with J gene TRBJ1-2; no clear D gene. Germline CDR1 is MNHNS and CDR2 is SASEGT. Trimming shortened V by 4 bases and J by 3 bases, and 12 bases separated the two germline ends. The CDR3 contains 14 residues. The DNA for the CDR3 is TGTGCCAGCAGTGGTGGCAGCGGCCACTATGGCTACACCTTC. This translates into CASSGGSGHYGYTF.